This T cell receptor (beta chain) was documented in a study of CD8 T cells in Susac syndrome. Study observations and caveats: The TCR sequencing and HLA analysis in the study involved a relatively small number of individuals, as the study acknowledged. The CD4+ T cell repertoire of patients with Susac syndrome showed no detectable clonal expansion.

The RNA, about 0.5 to 1 ug, was put through reverse transcription using random hexamers. Amplification of TCR beta CDR3 was carried out by immunoSEQ multiplex PCR, which covered 54 Vbeta and 13 Jbeta segments. TCRdb re-called the immunoSEQ multiplex PCR reads with MiXCR, one entry per CDR3 protein. The repertoire holds some 200,000 distinct CDR3 sequences, approximately 96% seen once, with 0.075% to 0.1% in the top ten. Through negative isolation, CD4+ and CD8+ T cells were obtained, while TEMRA cells were enriched using FACS. Worth noting for this clonotype: Antigen specificity is unknown.

The CDR3 has 13 amino acids. In germline, CDR1 is SQVTM, CDR2 ANQGSEA. Losses at the gene ends were 7 bases for V and 0 bases for J; bases not matched to a gene: 3. V is TRBV29-1 and J is TRBJ2-3, with TRBD2 matching 8 bases. The source is a human donor with Susac syndrome. The source material was CD4+ T cells from PBMCs. This chain's CDR3 is CSAGGASTDTQYF. CDR3 DNA sequence: TGCAGCGCCGGGGGGGCGAGCACAGATACGCAGTATTTT.